These 25 T cell receptor beta chains came from one sample sequenced in a study of T cells after yellow fever vaccination. MiXCR, applied by TCRdb to the 5' RACE reads, yields one record per CDR3 protein. The sample contains under 55,000 distinct CDR3 sequences, around 7% of which appear only once. The sample consisted of CD8+ T cells not binding an NS4B(214-222) dextramer, sorted from PBMCs, taken approximately 40 days after the first yellow fever vaccination. The source is a man in his late teens or twenties who received the YFV17D yellow fever vaccine.

The CDR3 coding sequence is TGTGCCAGCAGCTCTGGGATGGGGGAGCAGTACGTC. Encoded protein: CASSSGMGEQYV. The chain uses TRBV5-5 and TRBJ2-7, with D unresolved. The CDR3 spans 12 residues. V lost 3 bases and J lost 7, with 11 bases in between. Germline values: CDR1 SGHKS, CDR2 YYEKEE (reference sequence).

The sample holds many counts of this clonotype. V and J are TRBV7-6 and TRBJ2-1; 8 bases align to TRBD1. The CDR3 length is 15 residues. Germline V CDR1 and CDR2: SGHVS, FNYEAQ. Losses at the gene ends were 6 bases for V and 5 bases for J; bases not matched to a gene: 9. CDR3 coding DNA: TGTGCCAGCAGGGGCGACAGGGGATTACACAATGAGCAGTTCTTC. Its translation: CASRGDRGLHNEQFF.

In its sample, this clonotype was seen many times. The gene calls are TRBV4-1 and TRBJ1-2, with D perhaps TRBD1 (5 bases). The CDR3 length is 15 residues. Germline V gene sequence: CDR1 MGHRA, CDR2 YSYEKL. V shed 3 bases and J shed 2 bases, with 13 bases lying between them. The CDR3 nucleotides are TGCGCCAGCAGCCAGACGACAGAGACCAACTATGGCTACACCTTC. It yields the protein CASSQTTETNYGYTF.

The table lists this clonotype with many counts. The chain recombines TRBV15 with TRBJ2-7, with D perhaps TRBD1 (7 bases). This CDR3 spans 16 amino acids. Per the germline V gene, CDR1 is LNHNV and CDR2 is YYDKDF (reference sequence). V was trimmed by 5 bases and J by 7 bases, leaving 24 bases between them. CDR3 in amino acids: CATSPEIGDREEEQYF. The CDR3 DNA follows: TGTGCCACCAGCCCAGAGATAGGAGACAGGGAGGAAGAGCAGTACTTC.

This clonotype was counted at least ten times. The chain combines TRBV7-9 with TRBJ2-5; TRBD1 is a possible D gene (5 bases). V lost 5 bases and J 4 bases, leaving 17 bases between the germline ends. Germline V lookup: CDR1 SEHNR, CDR2 FQNEAQ (reference sequence). The CDR3 sequence is 15 residues long. Here the CDR3 reads CASSPYAGQPETQYF. The DNA for the CDR3 is TGTGCCAGCAGCCCCTACGCCGGACAACCAGAGACCCAGTACTTC. The full variable domain, its missing parts supplied by reference TRBV7-9 and TRBJ2-5, is DTGVSQNPRHKITKRGQNVTFRCDPISEHNRLYWYRQTLGQGPEFLTYFQNEAQLEKSRLLSDRFSAERPKGSFSTLEIQRTEQGDSAMYLCASSPYAGQPETQYFGPGTRLLVL.

This clonotype was found many times. The V gene is TRBV5-6, the J gene TRBJ2-2; D is tentatively TRBD1 or TRBD2 (5 bases each). V lost 1 base, J lost 4 bases, and 11 bases lay in between. The germline V gene encodes CDR1 SGHDT and CDR2 YYEEEE. The CDR3 totals 15 residues. CDR3 in DNA: TGTGCCAGCAGCTTGAAAGGGGCGGGCACCGGGGAGCTGTTTTTT. Translated: CASSLKGAGTGELFF.

This chain uses TRBV3-1 with TRBJ1-1; TRBD1 matches at 10 bases. CDR1 is LGHDT, CDR2 YNNKEL, per germline (reference sequence). The J segment lost 5 bases and the V segment lost 4 bases, leaving 13 bases of the junction unmatched. The CDR3 is 17 amino acids. CDR3: CASSRSWDRGRRTEAFF. The CDR3 DNA reads TGTGCCAGCAGCCGGAGCTGGGACAGGGGACGGCGGACTGAAGCTTTCTTT.

This clonotype showed up many times. This chain connects TRBV12-3 or TRBV12-4 to TRBJ1-4; TRBD1 aligns across 11 bases. The CDR3 sequence is 14 residues long. V shed 6 bases, J shed 4 bases, and the junction held 1 base outside the gene matches. The CDR3 DNA follows: TGTGCCAGCAGGGGGACAGGGGGTAATGAAAAACTGTTTTTT. As protein: CASRGTGGNEKLFF.

This clonotype was observed at least ten times. The gene calls are TRBV4-1 and TRBJ1-1; weak D call: TRBD1 (6 bases). Germline CDR1 reads MGHRA; CDR2 reads YSYEKL. V lost 2 bases, J lost 11 bases, and 18 bases lay in between. The CDR3 covers 14 residues. The CDR3 DNA sequence: TGCGCCAGCAGCCAAATAACAGGGTCGTGGTGGGCTTTCTTT. Amino acid sequence: CASSQITGSWWAFF.

This clonotype has ten or more counts. The rearrangement links TRBV6-5 to TRBJ2-2; 7 nucleotides agree with TRBD1. Trimming cost V 2 bases and J 5 bases; bases outside gene matches: 5. Per the germline V gene, CDR1 is MNHEY and CDR2 is SVGAGI. The CDR3 has 15 residues. CDR3 nucleotides: TGTGCCAGCAGTTACAGCACAGGGGATACCGGGGAGCTGTTTTTT. Its protein is CASSYSTGDTGELFF.

This clonotype appeared a few times. V and J are TRBV7-9 and TRBJ2-7; 7 bases match TRBD2. The V gene end was trimmed by 3 bases and the J gene end by 0 bases; junction bases not matched to a gene: 5. The CDR3 has 15 amino acids. The germline gives CDR1 SEHNR, CDR2 FQNEAQ (reference sequence). CDR3 sequence: CASSFFSGRSYEQYF. CDR3 DNA sequence: TGTGCCAGCAGCTTCTTTAGCGGGCGCTCCTACGAGCAGTACTTC.

The rearrangement uses TRBV12-3 or TRBV12-4 and TRBJ1-5, with a weak D call TRBD1 (6 bases). The CDR3 has 14 residues. V was pared by 0 bases and J by 7 bases, with 10 bases between. The CDR3, as DNA: TGTGCCAGCAGTTTAGCCCCAGGACAGCAGCCCCAGCATTTT. Amino acids: CASSLAPGQQPQHF.

The chain carries TRBV7-9 and TRBJ2-1, with TRBD1 matching 9 bases. V shed 5 bases, J shed 8 bases, and the junction held 4 bases outside the gene matches. The CDR3 covers 13 residues. Germline-derived CDR1 and CDR2 are SEHNR and FQNEAQ (reference sequence). CDR3 sequence: CASSGGQGYEQFF. CDR3 DNA: TGTGCCAGCAGCGGGGGACAGGGCTATGAGCAGTTCTTC. Complete variable domain (other parts from reference TRBV7-9 and TRBJ2-1): DTGVSQNPRHKITKRGQNVTFRCDPISEHNRLYWYRQTLGQGPEFLTYFQNEAQLEKSRLLSDRFSAERPKGSFSTLEIQRTEQGDSAMYLCASSGGQGYEQFFGPGTRLTVL.

CDR3 coding DNA: TGCAGTGCTAGAGAAATCAGACAGAAATACTCTGGAAACACCATATATTTT. It is translated as CSAREIRQKYSGNTIYF. V gene TRBV20-1 combines with J gene TRBJ1-3; possible D gene TRBD1, 5 bases. The germline V gene encodes CDR1 DFQATT and CDR2 SNEGSKA (reference sequence). V gave up 0 bases and J gave up 0 bases, with 15 bases separating them. This CDR3 has 17 amino acids.

This clonotype was counted only a few times. This chain uses TRBV27 with TRBJ2-7; 9 bases agree with TRBD1. The CDR3 covers 16 residues. Germline V gene data show CDR1 as MNHEY and CDR2 as SMNVEV (reference sequence). Trimming took 2 bases from V and 1 from J; bases not matched to a gene: 6. The CDR3 DNA reads TGTGCCAGCAGTTTAATAGGACAGGGGCCATCCTACGAGCAGTACTTC. Protein product: CASSLIGQGPSYEQYF.

This clonotype was seen at least ten times. The chain employs TRBV10-3 and TRBJ2-2; the D gene is possibly TRBD1 (5 bases). The CDR3 is 18 amino acids. The germline V and J ends were trimmed by 3 bases and 5 bases, with 22 bases remaining between them. Germline-derived CDR1 and CDR2 are ENHRY and SYGVKD. CDR3 region: CAISDRQLTPKRTGELFF. The CDR3 DNA sequence: TGTGCCATCAGTGATCGACAGCTCACCCCTAAGAGGACCGGGGAGCTGTTTTTT.

This clonotype occurred many times. The genes are TRBV20-1 and TRBJ2-5, with no clear D. The CDR3 length is 12 residues. V was cut by 6 bases and J by 4 bases, with 12 bases left in between. Germline V gene data show CDR1 as DFQATT and CDR2 as SNEGSKA (reference sequence). CDR3 region: CSASEGGETQYF. The CDR3 region has the DNA TGCAGTGCCAGTGAAGGTGGAGAGACCCAGTACTTC.

The chain recombines TRBV4-2 with TRBJ1-2, with D possibly matching TRBD1 (6 bases). V lost 0 bases, J lost 3 bases, and 17 bases lay in between. This CDR3 region has 17 residues. CDR1 and CDR2 from the germline V gene are LGHNA and YNFKEQ. The CDR3: CASSQETTGYKDYGYTF. The CDR3 DNA is TGTGCCAGCAGCCAAGAAACAACAGGGTATAAAGACTATGGCTACACCTTC.

The chain employs TRBV5-4 and TRBJ2-4; D call uncertain. The CDR3 contains 12 residues. V was clipped by 4 bases and J by 7 bases, with 9 bases between them. Germline loops: CDR1 SGHNT, CDR2 YYREEE (reference sequence). CDR3 amino acids: CASSPNGNIQYF. For the CDR3, the DNA is TGTGCCAGCAGCCCCAACGGGAACATTCAGTACTTC.

This clonotype has a count of ten or more. The chain employs TRBV4-1 and TRBJ1-2; D not certain. CDR3 length: 14 amino acids. The germline V and J ends were trimmed by 3 bases and 4 bases, with 12 bases remaining between them. CDR1 is MGHRA and CDR2 is YSYEKL in the germline V gene. CDR3: CASSQETNGYGYTF. CDR3 DNA sequence: TGCGCCAGCAGCCAGGAGACAAATGGCTATGGCTACACCTTC.

This chain connects TRBV5-1 to TRBJ1-2, with 9 bases lining up with TRBD1. Germline V gene lookup returns CDR1 SGHRS and CDR2 YFSETQ. Trimming at V came to 3 bases and at J to 2 bases, leaving 5 bases not matched to a gene. The CDR3 sequence is 15 residues long. The CDR3, as DNA: TGCGCCAGCAGCTACAGGGACAGGGAAAACTATGGCTACACCTTC. Its protein product is CASSYRDRENYGYTF.

The chain uses TRBV27 and TRBJ2-5; D remains unclear. The CDR3 length is 12 residues. Germline loops: CDR1 MNHEY, CDR2 SMNVEV (reference sequence). V shed 6 bases and J shed 5 bases, with 10 bases lying between them. CDR3 amino acids: CASRAPEETQYF. Here the CDR3 DNA reads TGTGCCAGCAGGGCACCTGAGGAGACCCAGTACTTC.

This clonotype was picked up many times. The J gene is TRBJ2-3, the V gene TRBV20-1, with 8 bases identical to TRBD2. Germline CDR1 is DFQATT and CDR2 is SNEGSKA (reference sequence). J was trimmed by 0 bases and V by 1 base; bases with no gene match: 6. The CDR3 consists of 16 residues. The DNA of the CDR3 is TGCAGTGCTAGAGTAGTAGCGGGGCCGAGCACAGATACGCAGTATTTT. Residues: CSARVVAGPSTDTQYF.

CDR3 sequence reads: CASSQDQQGDEKLFF. In DNA form, the CDR3 reads TGCGCCAGCAGCCAAGATCAACAGGGGGATGAAAAACTGTTTTTT. V and J are TRBV4-3 and TRBJ1-4; 8 nucleotides align to TRBD1. V dropped 0 bases and J dropped 6; count of bases not matched to a gene: 3. The CDR3 is 15 amino acids. Germline V gives CDR1 LGHNA, CDR2 YSLEER.

In its sample, this clonotype was seen a few times. This chain joins TRBV19 and TRBJ1-5, with 9 bases identical to TRBD1. Germline V gene lookup returns CDR1 LNHDA and CDR2 SQIVND (reference sequence). The length of the CDR3 is 15 residues. The junction had 4 bases not matched to a gene; V was cut back by 0 bases and J by 7 bases. The CDR3 sequence is CASSIESGQGQPQHF. The CDR3 DNA is TGTGCCAGTAGTATAGAATCGGGACAGGGCCAGCCCCAGCATTTT.